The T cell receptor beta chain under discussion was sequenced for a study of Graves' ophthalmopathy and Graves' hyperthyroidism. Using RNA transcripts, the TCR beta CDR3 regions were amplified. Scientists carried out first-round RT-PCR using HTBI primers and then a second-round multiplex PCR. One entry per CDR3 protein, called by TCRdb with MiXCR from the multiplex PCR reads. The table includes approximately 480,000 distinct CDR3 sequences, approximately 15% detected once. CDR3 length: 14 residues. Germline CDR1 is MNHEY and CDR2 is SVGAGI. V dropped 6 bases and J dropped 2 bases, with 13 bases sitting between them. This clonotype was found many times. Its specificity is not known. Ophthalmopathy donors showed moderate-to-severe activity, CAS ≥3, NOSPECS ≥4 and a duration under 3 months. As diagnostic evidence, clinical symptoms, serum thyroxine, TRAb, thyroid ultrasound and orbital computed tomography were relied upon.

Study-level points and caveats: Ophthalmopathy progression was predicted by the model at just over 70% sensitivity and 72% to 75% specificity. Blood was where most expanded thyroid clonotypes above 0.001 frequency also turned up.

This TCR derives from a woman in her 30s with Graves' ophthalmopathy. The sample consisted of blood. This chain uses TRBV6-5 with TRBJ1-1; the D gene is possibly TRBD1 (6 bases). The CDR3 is CASRPNRENTEAFF. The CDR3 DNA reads TGTGCCAGCAGGCCGAACAGGGAAAACACTGAAGCTTTCTTT.